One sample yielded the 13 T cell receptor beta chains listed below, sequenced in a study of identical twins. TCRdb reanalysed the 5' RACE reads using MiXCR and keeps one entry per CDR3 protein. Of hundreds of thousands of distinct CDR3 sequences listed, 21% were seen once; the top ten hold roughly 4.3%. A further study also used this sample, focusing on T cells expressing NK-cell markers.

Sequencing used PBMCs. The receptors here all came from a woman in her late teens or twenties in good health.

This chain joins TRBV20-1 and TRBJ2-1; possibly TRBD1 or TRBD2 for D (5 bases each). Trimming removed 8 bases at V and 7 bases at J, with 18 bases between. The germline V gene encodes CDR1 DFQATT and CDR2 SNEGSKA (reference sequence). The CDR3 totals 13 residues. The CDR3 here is CSRKAPGRNEQFF. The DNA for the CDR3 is TGCAGTCGCAAGGCCCCGGGGCGTAATGAGCAGTTCTTC.

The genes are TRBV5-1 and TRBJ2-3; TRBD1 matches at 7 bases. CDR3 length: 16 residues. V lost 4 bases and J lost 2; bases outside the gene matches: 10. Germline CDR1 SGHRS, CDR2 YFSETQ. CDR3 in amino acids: CASSLNRGRTTDTQYF. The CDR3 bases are TGCGCCAGCAGCCTAAACAGGGGACGTACCACAGATACGCAGTATTTT.

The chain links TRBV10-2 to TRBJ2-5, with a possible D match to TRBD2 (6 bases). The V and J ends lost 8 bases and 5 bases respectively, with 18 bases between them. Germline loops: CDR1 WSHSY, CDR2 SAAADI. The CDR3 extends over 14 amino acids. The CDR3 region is CASSVYRAGETQYF. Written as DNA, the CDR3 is TGCGCCAGCTCGGTATACCGCGCGGGGGAGACCCAGTACTTC.

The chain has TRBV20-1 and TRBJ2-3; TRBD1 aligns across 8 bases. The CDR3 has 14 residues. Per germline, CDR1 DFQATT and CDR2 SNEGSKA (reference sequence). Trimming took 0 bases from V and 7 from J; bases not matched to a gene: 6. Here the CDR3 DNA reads TGCAGTGCTAGAGATTCCGGACAGGGTCATACGCAGTATTTT. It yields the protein CSARDSGQGHTQYF.

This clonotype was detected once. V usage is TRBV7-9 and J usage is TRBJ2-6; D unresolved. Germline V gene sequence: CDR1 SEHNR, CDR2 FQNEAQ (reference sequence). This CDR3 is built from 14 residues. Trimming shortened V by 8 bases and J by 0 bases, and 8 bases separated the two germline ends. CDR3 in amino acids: CASPLRSGANVLTF. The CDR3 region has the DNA TGTGCCAGCCCGTTACGCTCTGGGGCCAACGTCCTGACTTTC.

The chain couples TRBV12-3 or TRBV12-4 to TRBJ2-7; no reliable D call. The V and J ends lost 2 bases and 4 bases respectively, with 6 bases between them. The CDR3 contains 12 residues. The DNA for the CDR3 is TGTGCCAGCAGTTTATACCTGTACGAGCAGTACTTC. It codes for CASSLYLYEQYF.

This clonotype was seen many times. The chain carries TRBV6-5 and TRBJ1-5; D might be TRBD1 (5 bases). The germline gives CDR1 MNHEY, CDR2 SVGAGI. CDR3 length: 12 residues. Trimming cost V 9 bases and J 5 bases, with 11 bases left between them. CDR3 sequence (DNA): TGTGCCAGTGGCAGGGTGGATCAGCCCCAGCATTTT. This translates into CASGRVDQPQHF.

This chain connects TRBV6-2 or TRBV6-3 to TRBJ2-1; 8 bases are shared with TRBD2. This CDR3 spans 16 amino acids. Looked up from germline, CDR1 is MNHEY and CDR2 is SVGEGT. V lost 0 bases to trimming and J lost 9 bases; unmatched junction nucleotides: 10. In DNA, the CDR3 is TGTGCCAGCAGTTACTCGTTCCAAGCGGGAGCCCTTGAGCAGTTCTTC. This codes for CASSYSFQAGALEQFF.

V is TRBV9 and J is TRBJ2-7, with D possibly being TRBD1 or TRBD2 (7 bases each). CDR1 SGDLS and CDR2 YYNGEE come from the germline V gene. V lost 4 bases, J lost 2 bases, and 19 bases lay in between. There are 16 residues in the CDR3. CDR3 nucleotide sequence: TGTGCCAGCAGCCCCCAGGGGGGGCAGACTGCCTACGAGCAGTACTTC. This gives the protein CASSPQGGQTAYEQYF.

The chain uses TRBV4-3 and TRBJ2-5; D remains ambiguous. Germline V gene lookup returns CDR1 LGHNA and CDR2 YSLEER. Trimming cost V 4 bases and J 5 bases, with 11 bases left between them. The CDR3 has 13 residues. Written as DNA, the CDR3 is TGCGCCAGCAGCCCCAGCGTAGGGGAGACCCAGTACTTC. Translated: CASSPSVGETQYF.

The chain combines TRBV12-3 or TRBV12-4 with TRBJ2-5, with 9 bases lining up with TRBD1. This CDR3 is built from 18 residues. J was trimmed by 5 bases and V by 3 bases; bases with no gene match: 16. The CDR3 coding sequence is TGTGCCAGCAGTTTTGCCCCCGGGACAGGGATGATCGGGGAGACCCAGTACTTC. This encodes CASSFAPGTGMIGETQYF.

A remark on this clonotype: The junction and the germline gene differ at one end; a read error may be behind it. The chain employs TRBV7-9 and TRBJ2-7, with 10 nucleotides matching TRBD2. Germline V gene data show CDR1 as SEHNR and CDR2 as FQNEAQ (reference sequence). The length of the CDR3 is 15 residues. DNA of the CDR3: TGTTCCAGCAGCTTAAGGACTAGCGGAGACTACGAGCAGTACTTC. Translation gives CSSSLRTSGDYEQYF.

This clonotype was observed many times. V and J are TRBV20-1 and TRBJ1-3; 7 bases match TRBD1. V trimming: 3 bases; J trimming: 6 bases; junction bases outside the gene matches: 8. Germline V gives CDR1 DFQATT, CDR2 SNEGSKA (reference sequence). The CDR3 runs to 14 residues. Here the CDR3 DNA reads TGCAGTGCTAGGTGGACAGGACGCTTAAACACCATATATTTT. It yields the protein CSARWTGRLNTIYF.